What follows are 6 T cell receptor beta chains derived from one specimen sequenced in a study of blood T cell repertoires in COVID-19. Only in-frame clones appear in the TCRdb table, and some are missing; sequencing was by immunoSEQ multiplex PCR. This table has over 120,000 clones, around 90% appearing once. Sequenced: peripheral blood. The receptor set was obtained from a man in his 70s with acute or convalescent COVID-19.

The chain employs TRBV19 and TRBJ2-3; maybe TRBD1 (5 bases). The CDR3 length is 15 residues. V was cut by 3 bases and J by 3 bases, with 13 bases left in between. Germline loops: CDR1 LNHDA, CDR2 SQIVND (reference sequence). This CDR3 is CASSIPRAGTDTQYF. CDR3 bases: TGTGCCAGTAGTATCCCCCGGGCAGGGACAGATACGCAGTATTTT.

This chain joins TRBV5-1 and TRBJ2-5, with TRBD2 matching over 13 bases. V lost 7 bases and J lost 2; bases outside the gene matches: 5. CDR1 is SGHRS and CDR2 is YFSETQ in the germline V gene. This CDR3 comprises 15 residues. The CDR3 coding sequence is TGCGCCAGCGGCGGGACTAGCGGGACGCAAGAGACCCAGTACTTC. Translated, it gives CASGGTSGTQETQYF.

The J gene is TRBJ2-7, the V gene TRBV5-5, with 10 bases matching TRBD2. Losses at the gene ends were 7 bases for V and 1 base for J; bases not matched to a gene: 8. CDR1 and CDR2 (germline): SGHKS, YYEKEE (reference sequence). The CDR3 totals 15 residues. CDR3 amino acids: CASSHRTSGSYEQYF. The DNA for the CDR3 is TGTGCCAGCTCGCATCGGACTAGCGGATCCTACGAGCAGTACTTC. The full variable domain, with the rest looked up from reference TRBV5-5 and TRBJ2-7, is DAGVTQSPTHLIKTRGQQVTLRCSPISGHKSVSWYQQVLGQGPQFIFQYYEKEERGRGNFPDRFSARQFPNYSSELNVNALLLGDSALYLCASSHRTSGSYEQYFGPGTRLTVT.

The chain couples TRBV3-1 (or the pseudogene TRBV3-2) to TRBJ1-3; 8 bases fit TRBD1. The trim removed 4 bases at V and 0 bases at J, leaving 2 bases unmatched. Germline CDR1 is LGHDT and CDR2 is YNNKEL (reference sequence). This CDR3 spans 15 amino acids. The CDR3 nucleotides are TGTGCCAGCAGCCCCGGGACAGGCTCTGGAAACACCATATATTTT. It codes for CASSPGTGSGNTIYF.

This rearrangement joins TRBV19 to TRBJ1-2; 8 nucleotides match TRBD1. Unmatched junction bases numbered 6, after V lost 3 bases and J lost 0 bases. Germline CDR1 and CDR2: LNHDA and SQIVND (reference sequence). This CDR3 is 16 amino acids long. The CDR3 loop reads CASSIPGQGANYGYTF. The DNA of the CDR3 is TGTGCCAGTAGTATTCCCGGACAGGGAGCTAACTATGGCTACACCTTC.

The rearrangement joins TRBV7-9 to TRBJ1-1; D is perhaps TRBD1 (6 bases). Germline V gene lookup returns CDR1 SEHNR and CDR2 FQNEAQ (reference sequence). The CDR3 extends over 15 amino acids. The V end was cut by 4 bases, the J end by 2 bases, with 14 bases between. CDR3 coding DNA: TGTGCCAGCAGCTCAGTAGGGGGACCCAACACTGAAGCTTTCTTT. It specifies CASSSVGGPNTEAFF.